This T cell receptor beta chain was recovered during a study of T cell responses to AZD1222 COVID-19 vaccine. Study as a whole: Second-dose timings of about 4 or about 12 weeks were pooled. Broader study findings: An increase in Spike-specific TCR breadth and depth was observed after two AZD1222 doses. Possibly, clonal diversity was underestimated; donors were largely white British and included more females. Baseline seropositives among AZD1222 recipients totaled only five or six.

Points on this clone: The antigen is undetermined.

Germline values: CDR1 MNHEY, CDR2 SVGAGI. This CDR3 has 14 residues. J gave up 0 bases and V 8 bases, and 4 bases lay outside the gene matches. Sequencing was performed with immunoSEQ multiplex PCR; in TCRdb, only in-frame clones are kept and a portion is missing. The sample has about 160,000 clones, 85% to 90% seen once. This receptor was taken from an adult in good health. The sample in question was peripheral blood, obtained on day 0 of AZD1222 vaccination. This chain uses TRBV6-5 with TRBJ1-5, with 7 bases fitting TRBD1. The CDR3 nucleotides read TGTGCCAGCGCGGGACAGAATAGCAATCAGCCCCAGCATTTT. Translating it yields CASAGQNSNQPQHF.